Sequencing of this T cell receptor beta chain was carried out in a study of blood T cells in healthy people across ages. Next came a second PCR, run for about 6 to 12 cycles, which used a sample-barcoded 5' primer along with a J-beta primer mix. TCRdb itself ran the 5' RACE reads through MiXCR, one entry per CDR3 protein. The data show some 760,000 distinct CDR3 sequences, around 25% seen once. CDR3 length equals 12 residues. Germline V gives CDR1 SEHNR, CDR2 FQNEAQ (reference sequence). Trimming removed 5 bases from V and 10 bases from J, with 12 bases in between. Every donor contributed roughly 10 milliliters of peripheral blood by blood draw. A few counts support this clonotype. These data also formed part of another study, on T cells of mothers and their children. As that study records: Related pairs of mothers and children showed slightly higher, non-significant overlap versus unrelated pairs.

J is TRBJ2-1 and V is TRBV7-9; the D gene is possibly TRBD2 (5 bases). The receptor was derived from a boy aged 5-17 years in good health. The source material was blood. The CDR3 nucleotides are TGTGCCAGCAGCGTCGGGAACCCGGAGCAGTTCTTC. This sequence encodes CASSVGNPEQFF.